This is a list of T cell receptor beta chains from one sample in a study of cytomegalovirus exposure and HLA in healthy donors. Produced via immunoSEQ multiplex PCR; TCRdb's table is partial and in-frame only. The table includes just over 150,000 clones, 75% to 80% detected once. Sequenced sample: PBMCs. The receptors were gathered from a woman aged 40 to 50 in good health and CMV-seronegative. The CDR3 runs from the conserved cysteine through the conserved F or W. The D gene is left open where the match is weak. The listing skips clone size in some rows; elsewhere it reads once, few, many or a size class.

size: .; D: .; J: TRBJ1-2; V: TRBV19; DNA: TGTGCCAGTAGTCTAACAGGGTTCGATTCCAAAAATGGCTACACCTTC; CDR3: CASSLTGFDSKNGYTF
size: .; D: TRBD1; J: TRBJ2-7; V: TRBV4-1; DNA: TGCGCCAGCAGCCTACCGGGACAGGGTGTTTACGAGCAGTACTTC; CDR3: CASSLPGQGVYEQYF
size: .; D: .; J: TRBJ2-7; V: TRBV19; DNA: TGTGCCAGTAGTATTAGACTCACGCCGTCCTACGAGCAGTACTTC; CDR3: CASSIRLTPSYEQYF
size: .; D: .; J: TRBJ1-6; V: TRBV7-8; DNA: TGTGCCAGCAGCTTAGAAGGGGCTCAAGTCTGGGGATCCTATAATTCACCCCTCCACTTT; CDR3: CASSLEGAQVWGSYNSPLHF
size: .; D: .; J: TRBJ1-6; V: TRBV4-1; DNA: TGCGCCAGCAGCCAAGTCCGGAATTCACCCCTCCACTTT; CDR3: CASSQVRNSPLHF
size: few; D: .; J: TRBJ1-2; V: TRBV19; DNA: TGTGCCAGCGCCCTGCGGGGGGGCTATGGCTACACCTTC; CDR3: CASALRGGYGYTF
size: .; D: TRBD1; J: TRBJ2-7; V: TRBV18; DNA: TGTGCCAGCTCACCCCTCGAGGGGGCTACCTACGAGCAGTACTTC; CDR3: CASSPLEGATYEQYF
size: .; D: .; J: TRBJ1-4; V: TRBV7-2; DNA: TGTGCCAGCAGCTACGGTACAGGGTTTAATGAAAAACTGTTTTTT; CDR3: CASSYGTGFNEKLFF
size: .; D: TRBD1; J: TRBJ1-2; V: TRBV27; DNA: TGTGCCAGCAGTTCTCGACAGGGATTGGTCTATGGCTACACCTTC; CDR3: CASSSRQGLVYGYTF
size: .; D: .; J: TRBJ1-2; V: TRBV5-1; DNA: TGCGCCAGCAGCTTGGCCGCGGTGGAGATTCAATACTATGGCTACACCTTC; CDR3: CASSLAAVEIQYYGYTF
size: .; D: TRBD1; J: TRBJ1-4; V: TRBV19; DNA: TGTGCCAGTCGATTCCGGGACAGGGTAGAAGAAAAACTGTTTTTT; CDR3: CASRFRDRVEEKLFF
size: .; D: .; J: TRBJ2-6; V: TRBV28; DNA: TGTGCCAGCAGTTCTACAGTTTCTGGGGCCAACGTCCTGACTTTC; CDR3: CASSSTVSGANVLTF
size: few; D: .; J: TRBJ1-2; V: TRBV2; DNA: TGTGCCAGCAGGCTTGGGGGGGGCGCCCATGGTAACTATGGCTACACCTTC; CDR3: CASRLGGGAHGNYGYTF
size: .; D: .; J: TRBJ1-2; V: TRBV2; DNA: TGTGCCAGCGGGGAGAGGAGCTACACCTTC; CDR3: CASGERSYTF
size: .; D: TRBD1; J: TRBJ1-1; V: TRBV25-1; DNA: TGTGCCAGCAGGGACAGGGTAAACACTGAAGCTTTCTTT; CDR3: CASRDRVNTEAFF
size: .; D: TRBD2; J: TRBJ2-1; V: TRBV4-1; DNA: TGCGCCAGCAGCCAATCGAAGTTGCGGGGGGCCTACAATGAGCAGTTCTTC; CDR3: CASSQSKLRGAYNEQFF
size: .; D: TRBD1; J: TRBJ2-7; V: TRBV5-4; DNA: TGTGCCAGCAGCTTACCGACAGGGGATGGCGAGCAGTACTTC; CDR3: CASSLPTGDGEQYF
size: .; D: .; J: TRBJ1-1; V: TRBV7-5; DNA: TGTGTCAGAAGCTTACAGGCAGGGGGCAAAGAGTCTGAAGCTTTCTTT; CDR3: CVRSLQAGGKESEAFF
size: .; D: .; J: TRBJ1-5; V: TRBV28; DNA: TGTGCCAGCACCAGACAGGGCAATCAGCCCCAGCATTTT; CDR3: CASTRQGNQPQHF
size: .; D: TRBD2; J: TRBJ2-7; V: TRBV5-1; DNA: TGCGCCAGCAGCGAGAGCGGGGGCCGCTCCTACGAGCAGTACTTC; CDR3: CASSESGGRSYEQYF
size: .; D: .; J: TRBJ1-2; V: TRBV11-2; DNA: TGTGCCAGCAGCTCAGGACAGTATGGCTACACCTTC; CDR3: CASSSGQYGYTF
size: .; D: TRBD1; J: TRBJ2-7; V: TRBV19; DNA: TGTGCCAGTAGTTCTGGGGACAGCTACTCCTACGAGCAGTACTTC; CDR3: CASSSGDSYSYEQYF
size: .; D: .; J: TRBJ1-6; V: TRBV9; DNA: TGTGCCAGCACGGGGGGCTATGATTCACCCCTCCACTTT; CDR3: CASTGGYDSPLHF
size: few; D: .; J: TRBJ2-3; V: TRBV2; DNA: TGTGCCAGCAGACGACTCACTAGCAGTAGCACAGATACGCAGTATTTT; CDR3: CASRRLTSSSTDTQYF
size: .; D: .; J: TRBJ1-1; V: TRBV7-9; DNA: TGTGCCACGGACCCGGGGGGGAGCACTGAAGCTTTCTTT; CDR3: CATDPGGSTEAFF
size: few; D: .; J: TRBJ1-4; V: TRBV6-1; DNA: TGTGCCAGCAGTGAAGGGGGAGGGGAAAAACTGTTTTTT; CDR3: CASSEGGGEKLFF
size: few; D: .; J: TRBJ1-1; V: TRBV6-5; DNA: TGTGCCAGCAGTTCTCACAGGCGTCAGAACACTGAAGCTTTCTTT; CDR3: CASSSHRRQNTEAFF